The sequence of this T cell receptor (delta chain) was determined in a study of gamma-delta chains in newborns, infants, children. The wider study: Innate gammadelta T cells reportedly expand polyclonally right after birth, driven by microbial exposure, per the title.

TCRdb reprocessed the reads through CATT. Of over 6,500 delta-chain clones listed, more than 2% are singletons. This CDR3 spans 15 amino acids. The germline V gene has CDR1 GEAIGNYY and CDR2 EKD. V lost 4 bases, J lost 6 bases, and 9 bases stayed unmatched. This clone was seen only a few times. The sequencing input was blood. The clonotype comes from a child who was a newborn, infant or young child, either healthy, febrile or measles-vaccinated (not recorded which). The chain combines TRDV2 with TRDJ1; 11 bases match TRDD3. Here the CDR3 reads CACDRLGDRANKLIF. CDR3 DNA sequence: TGTGCCTGTGATCGACTGGGGGATAGGGCCAATAAACTCATCTTT.